This T cell receptor beta chain was identified in a study of blood T cell repertoires in COVID-19. Study summary: Sources were T cells, B-cell-depleted T cells, or PBMCs; the material itself was cDNA or gDNA.

Germline CDR1 is SEHNR and CDR2 is FQNEAQ (reference sequence). The CDR3 covers 15 residues. The V end was cut by 5 bases, the J end by 4 bases, with 17 bases between. Sequencing was performed with immunoSEQ multiplex PCR; in TCRdb, only in-frame clones are kept and a portion is missing. The data show 250,000 or so clones, about 91% seen once. Exposed study participants had met a COVID-19 case within 2 weeks before entry. This clone was seen just once. Material for sequencing was PBMCs or T cells enriched from blood (not recorded which). V is TRBV7-9 and J is TRBJ1-1; D might be TRBD1 (6 bases). The sequence was collected from a man aged 35 to 55 who had been exposed to COVID-19. The CDR3: CASSITGKGATEAFF. The CDR3 DNA is TGTGCCAGCAGCATAACAGGGAAGGGTGCCACTGAAGCTTTCTTT.